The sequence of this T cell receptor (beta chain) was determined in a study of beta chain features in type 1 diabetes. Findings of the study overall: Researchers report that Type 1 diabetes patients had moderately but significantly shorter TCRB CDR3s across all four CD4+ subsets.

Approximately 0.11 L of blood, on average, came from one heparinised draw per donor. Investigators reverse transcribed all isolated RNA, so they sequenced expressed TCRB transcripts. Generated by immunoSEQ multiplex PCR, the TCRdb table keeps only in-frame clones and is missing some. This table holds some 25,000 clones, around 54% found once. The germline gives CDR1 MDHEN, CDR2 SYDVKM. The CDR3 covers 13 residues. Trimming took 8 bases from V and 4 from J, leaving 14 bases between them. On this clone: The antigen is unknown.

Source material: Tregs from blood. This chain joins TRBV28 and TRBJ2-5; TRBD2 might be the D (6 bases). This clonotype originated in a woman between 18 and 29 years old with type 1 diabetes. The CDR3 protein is CASGSGSGETQYF. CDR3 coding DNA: TGTGCCAGCGGGAGCGGGTCTGGAGAGACCCAGTACTTC.